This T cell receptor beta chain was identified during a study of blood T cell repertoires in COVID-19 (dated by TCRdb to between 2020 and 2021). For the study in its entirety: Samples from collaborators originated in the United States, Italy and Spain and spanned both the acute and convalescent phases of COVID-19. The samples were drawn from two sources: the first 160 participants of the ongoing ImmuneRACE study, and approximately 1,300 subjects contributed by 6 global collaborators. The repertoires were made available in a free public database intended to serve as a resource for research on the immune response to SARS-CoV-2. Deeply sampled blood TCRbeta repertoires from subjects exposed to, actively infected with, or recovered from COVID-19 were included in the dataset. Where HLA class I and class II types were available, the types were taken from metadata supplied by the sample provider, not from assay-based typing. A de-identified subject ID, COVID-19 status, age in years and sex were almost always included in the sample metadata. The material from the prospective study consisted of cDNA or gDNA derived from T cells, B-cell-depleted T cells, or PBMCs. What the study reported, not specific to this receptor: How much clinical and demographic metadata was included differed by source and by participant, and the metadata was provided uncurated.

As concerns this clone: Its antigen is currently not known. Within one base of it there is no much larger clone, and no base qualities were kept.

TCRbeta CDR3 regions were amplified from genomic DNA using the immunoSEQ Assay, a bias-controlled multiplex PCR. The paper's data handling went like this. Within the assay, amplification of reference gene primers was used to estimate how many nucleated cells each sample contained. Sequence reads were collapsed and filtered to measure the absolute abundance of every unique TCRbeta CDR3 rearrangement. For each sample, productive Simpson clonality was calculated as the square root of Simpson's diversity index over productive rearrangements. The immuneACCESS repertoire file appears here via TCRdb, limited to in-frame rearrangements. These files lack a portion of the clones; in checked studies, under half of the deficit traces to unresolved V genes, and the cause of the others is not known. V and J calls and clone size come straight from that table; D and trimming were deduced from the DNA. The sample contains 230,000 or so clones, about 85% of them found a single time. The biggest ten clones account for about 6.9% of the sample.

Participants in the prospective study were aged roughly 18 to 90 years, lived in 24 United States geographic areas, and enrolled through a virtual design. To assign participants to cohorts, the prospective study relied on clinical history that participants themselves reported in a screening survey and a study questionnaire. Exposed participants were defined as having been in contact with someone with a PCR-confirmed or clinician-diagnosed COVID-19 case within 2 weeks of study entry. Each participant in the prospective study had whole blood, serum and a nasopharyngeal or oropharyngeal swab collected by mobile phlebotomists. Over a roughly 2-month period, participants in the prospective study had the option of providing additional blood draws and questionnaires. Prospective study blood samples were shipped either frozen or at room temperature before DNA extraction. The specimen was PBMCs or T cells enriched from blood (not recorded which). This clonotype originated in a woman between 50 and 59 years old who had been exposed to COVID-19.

The CDR3 has the sequence CASSLTGTSGSDTQYF. The nucleotides are TGCGCCAGCAGCCTTACCGGGACTAGCGGGTCAGATACGCAGTATTTT. The chain couples TRBV4-1 to TRBJ2-3; 12 bases in the junction line up with TRBD2. The germline V gene gives CDR1 as MGHRA and CDR2 as YSYEKL. The CDR3 runs 16 residues from the cysteine to the phenylalanine. The DNA shown is the 48-base CDR3, in frame from base 1. V ends up 4 bases short and J 4 bases short, with an unmatched junction base count of 6.